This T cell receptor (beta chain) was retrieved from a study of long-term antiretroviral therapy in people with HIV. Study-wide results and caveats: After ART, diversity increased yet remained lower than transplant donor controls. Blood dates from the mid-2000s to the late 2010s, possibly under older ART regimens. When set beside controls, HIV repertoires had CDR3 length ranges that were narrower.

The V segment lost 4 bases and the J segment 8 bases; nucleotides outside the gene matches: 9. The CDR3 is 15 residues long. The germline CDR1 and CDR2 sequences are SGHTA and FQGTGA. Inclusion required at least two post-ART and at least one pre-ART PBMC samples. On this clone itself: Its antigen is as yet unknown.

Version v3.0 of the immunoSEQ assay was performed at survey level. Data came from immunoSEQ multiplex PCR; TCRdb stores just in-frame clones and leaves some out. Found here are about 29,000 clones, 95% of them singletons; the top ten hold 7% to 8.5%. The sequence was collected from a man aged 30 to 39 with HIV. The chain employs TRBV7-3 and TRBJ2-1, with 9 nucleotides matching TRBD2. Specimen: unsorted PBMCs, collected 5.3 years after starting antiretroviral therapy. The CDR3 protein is CASSSDSGGGDEQFF. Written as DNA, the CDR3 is TGTGCCAGCAGCTCCGACTCTGGCGGGGGGGATGAGCAGTTCTTC.